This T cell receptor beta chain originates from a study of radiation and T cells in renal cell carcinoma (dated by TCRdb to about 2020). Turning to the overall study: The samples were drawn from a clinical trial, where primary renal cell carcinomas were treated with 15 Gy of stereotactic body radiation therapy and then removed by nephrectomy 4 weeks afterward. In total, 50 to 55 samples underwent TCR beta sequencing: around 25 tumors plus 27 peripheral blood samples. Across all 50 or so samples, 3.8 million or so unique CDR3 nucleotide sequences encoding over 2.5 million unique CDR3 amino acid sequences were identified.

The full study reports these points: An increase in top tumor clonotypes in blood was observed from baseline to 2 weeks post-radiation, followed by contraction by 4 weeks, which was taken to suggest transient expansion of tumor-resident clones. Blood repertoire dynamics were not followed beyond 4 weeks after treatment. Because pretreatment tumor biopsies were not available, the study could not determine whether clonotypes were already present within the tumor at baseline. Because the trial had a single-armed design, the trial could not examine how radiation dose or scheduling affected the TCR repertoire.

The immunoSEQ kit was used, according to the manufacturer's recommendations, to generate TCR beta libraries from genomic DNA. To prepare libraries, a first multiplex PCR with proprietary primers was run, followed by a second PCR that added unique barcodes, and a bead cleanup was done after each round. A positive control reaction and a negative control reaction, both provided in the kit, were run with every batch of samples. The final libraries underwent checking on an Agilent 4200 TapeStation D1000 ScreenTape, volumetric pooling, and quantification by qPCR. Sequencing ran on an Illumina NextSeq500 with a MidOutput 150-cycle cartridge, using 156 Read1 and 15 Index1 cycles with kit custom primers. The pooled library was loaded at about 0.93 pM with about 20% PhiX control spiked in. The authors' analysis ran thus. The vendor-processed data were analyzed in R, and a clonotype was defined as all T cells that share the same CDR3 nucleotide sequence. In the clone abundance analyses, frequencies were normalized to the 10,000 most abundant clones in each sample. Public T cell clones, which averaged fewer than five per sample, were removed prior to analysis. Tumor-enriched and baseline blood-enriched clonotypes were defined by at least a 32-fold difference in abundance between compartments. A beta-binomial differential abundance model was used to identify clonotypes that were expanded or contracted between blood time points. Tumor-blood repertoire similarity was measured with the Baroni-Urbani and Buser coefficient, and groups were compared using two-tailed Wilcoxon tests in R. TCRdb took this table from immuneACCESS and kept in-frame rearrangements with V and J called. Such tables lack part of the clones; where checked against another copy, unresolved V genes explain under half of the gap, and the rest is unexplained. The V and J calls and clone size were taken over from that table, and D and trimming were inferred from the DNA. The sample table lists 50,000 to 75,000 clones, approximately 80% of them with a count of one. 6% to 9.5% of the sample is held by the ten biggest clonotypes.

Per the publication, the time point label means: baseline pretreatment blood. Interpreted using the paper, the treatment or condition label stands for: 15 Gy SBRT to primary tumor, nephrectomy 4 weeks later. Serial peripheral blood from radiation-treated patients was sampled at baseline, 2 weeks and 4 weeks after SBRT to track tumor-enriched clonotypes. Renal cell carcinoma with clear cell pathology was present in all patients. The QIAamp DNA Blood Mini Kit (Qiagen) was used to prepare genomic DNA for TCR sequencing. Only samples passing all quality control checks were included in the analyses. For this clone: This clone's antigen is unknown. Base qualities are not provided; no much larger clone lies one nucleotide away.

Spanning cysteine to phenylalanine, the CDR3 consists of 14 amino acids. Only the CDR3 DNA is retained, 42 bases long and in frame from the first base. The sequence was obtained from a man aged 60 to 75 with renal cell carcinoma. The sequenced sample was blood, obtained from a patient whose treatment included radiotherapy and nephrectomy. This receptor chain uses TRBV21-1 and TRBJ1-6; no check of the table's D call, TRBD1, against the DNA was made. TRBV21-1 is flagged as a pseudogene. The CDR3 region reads CASFHRDDSSPLHF. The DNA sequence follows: TGTGCCTCCTTCCACAGGGATGACTCTTCACCCCTCCACTTT.